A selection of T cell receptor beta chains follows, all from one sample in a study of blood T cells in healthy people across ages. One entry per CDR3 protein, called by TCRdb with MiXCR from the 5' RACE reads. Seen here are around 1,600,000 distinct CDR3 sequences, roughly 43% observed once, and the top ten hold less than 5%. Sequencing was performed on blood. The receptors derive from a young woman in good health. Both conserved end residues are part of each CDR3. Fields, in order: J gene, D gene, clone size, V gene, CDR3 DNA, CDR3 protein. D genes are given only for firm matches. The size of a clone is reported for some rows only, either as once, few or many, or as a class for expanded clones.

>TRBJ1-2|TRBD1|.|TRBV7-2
TGTGCCGGCAGCGAGGGACAGTTTCCCAACTATGGCTACACCTTC
CAGSEGQFPNYGYTF
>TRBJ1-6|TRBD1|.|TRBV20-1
TGCAGTGCTAGGGACAGGGGGTCTTCACCCCTCCACTTT
CSARDRGSSPLHF
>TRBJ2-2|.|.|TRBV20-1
TGCAGTGCTAAAAACGATAAGAACACCGGGGAGCTGTTTTTT
CSAKNDKNTGELFF
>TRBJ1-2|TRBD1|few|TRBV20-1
TGCAGTGCTAGAGATCAGGGACAGATCTATGGCTACACCTTC
CSARDQGQIYGYTF
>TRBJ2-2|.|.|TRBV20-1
TGCAGTGCTAGAGAGCCCGGCTTAAAGTGGAAAGGGGAGCTGTTTTTT
CSAREPGLKWKGELFF
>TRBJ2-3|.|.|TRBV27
TGTGCCAGCAGTTTAGGAGCGTCAATAGATACGCAGTATTTT
CASSLGASIDTQYF
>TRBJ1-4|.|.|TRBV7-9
TGTGCCAGCAGCGACCCCAGGAGAATCAACGCACTGTTTTTT
CASSDPRRINALFF
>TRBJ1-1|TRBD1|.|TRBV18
TGTGCCAGCTCCCCTCATCGACAGGGTGAGACTGAAGCTTTCTTT
CASSPHRQGETEAFF
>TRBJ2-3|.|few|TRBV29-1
TGCAGCGGTTGGAGGGCGGGCACAGATACGCAGTATTTT
CSGWRAGTDTQYF
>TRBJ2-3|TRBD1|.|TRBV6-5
TGTGCCACCAAAGTTCGGCCGGCAGGGGGTACGCAGTATTTT
CATKVRPAGGTQYF
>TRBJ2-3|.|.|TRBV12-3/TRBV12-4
TGTGCCAGCACCCGGGGCACAGATACGCAGTATTTT
CASTRGTDTQYF
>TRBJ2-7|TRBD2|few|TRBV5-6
TGTGCCAGCAGCCTACTAGCGGATTCCTACAATGAGCAGTACTTC
CASSLLADSYNEQYF
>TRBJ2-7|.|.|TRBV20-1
TGCAGTGCTAGAGATAACAGGGTGAGGTACGAGCAGTACTTC
CSARDNRVRYEQYF
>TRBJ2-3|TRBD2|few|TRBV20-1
TGCAGTGCTAGCCCGTATGAGACTAGCGGGGGGGGTGAAGATACGCAGTATTTT
CSASPYETSGGGEDTQYF
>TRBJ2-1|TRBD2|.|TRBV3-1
TGTGTCAGCAGTCCCGGGACTAGCGGAACTTCCTCGCAGTTCTTC
CVSSPGTSGTSSQFF
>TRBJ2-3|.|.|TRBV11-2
TGTGCCAGCAGCTTAGGATCTAGCCAGGGCACAGATACGCAGTATTTT
CASSLGSSQGTDTQYF
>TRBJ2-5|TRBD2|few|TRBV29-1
TGCAGCGTTAACTTCCGGCGAGCGGGGCAAGAGACCCAGTACTTC
CSVNFRRAGQETQYF